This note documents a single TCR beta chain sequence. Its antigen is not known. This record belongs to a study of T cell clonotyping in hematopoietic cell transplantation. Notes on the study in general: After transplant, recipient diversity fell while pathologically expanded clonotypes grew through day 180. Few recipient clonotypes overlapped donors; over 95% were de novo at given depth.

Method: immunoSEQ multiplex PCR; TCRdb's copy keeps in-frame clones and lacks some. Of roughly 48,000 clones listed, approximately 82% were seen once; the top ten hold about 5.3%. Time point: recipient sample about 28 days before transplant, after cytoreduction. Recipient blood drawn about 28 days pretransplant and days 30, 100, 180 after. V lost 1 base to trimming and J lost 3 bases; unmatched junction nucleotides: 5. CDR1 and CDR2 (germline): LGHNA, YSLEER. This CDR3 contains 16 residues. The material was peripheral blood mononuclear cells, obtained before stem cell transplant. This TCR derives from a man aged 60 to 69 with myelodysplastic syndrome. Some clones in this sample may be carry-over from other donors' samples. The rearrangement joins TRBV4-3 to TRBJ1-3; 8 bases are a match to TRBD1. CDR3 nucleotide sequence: TGCGCCAGCAGCCAAGTAACAGGGGGTCTTGGAAACACCATATATTTT. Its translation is CASSQVTGGLGNTIYF.